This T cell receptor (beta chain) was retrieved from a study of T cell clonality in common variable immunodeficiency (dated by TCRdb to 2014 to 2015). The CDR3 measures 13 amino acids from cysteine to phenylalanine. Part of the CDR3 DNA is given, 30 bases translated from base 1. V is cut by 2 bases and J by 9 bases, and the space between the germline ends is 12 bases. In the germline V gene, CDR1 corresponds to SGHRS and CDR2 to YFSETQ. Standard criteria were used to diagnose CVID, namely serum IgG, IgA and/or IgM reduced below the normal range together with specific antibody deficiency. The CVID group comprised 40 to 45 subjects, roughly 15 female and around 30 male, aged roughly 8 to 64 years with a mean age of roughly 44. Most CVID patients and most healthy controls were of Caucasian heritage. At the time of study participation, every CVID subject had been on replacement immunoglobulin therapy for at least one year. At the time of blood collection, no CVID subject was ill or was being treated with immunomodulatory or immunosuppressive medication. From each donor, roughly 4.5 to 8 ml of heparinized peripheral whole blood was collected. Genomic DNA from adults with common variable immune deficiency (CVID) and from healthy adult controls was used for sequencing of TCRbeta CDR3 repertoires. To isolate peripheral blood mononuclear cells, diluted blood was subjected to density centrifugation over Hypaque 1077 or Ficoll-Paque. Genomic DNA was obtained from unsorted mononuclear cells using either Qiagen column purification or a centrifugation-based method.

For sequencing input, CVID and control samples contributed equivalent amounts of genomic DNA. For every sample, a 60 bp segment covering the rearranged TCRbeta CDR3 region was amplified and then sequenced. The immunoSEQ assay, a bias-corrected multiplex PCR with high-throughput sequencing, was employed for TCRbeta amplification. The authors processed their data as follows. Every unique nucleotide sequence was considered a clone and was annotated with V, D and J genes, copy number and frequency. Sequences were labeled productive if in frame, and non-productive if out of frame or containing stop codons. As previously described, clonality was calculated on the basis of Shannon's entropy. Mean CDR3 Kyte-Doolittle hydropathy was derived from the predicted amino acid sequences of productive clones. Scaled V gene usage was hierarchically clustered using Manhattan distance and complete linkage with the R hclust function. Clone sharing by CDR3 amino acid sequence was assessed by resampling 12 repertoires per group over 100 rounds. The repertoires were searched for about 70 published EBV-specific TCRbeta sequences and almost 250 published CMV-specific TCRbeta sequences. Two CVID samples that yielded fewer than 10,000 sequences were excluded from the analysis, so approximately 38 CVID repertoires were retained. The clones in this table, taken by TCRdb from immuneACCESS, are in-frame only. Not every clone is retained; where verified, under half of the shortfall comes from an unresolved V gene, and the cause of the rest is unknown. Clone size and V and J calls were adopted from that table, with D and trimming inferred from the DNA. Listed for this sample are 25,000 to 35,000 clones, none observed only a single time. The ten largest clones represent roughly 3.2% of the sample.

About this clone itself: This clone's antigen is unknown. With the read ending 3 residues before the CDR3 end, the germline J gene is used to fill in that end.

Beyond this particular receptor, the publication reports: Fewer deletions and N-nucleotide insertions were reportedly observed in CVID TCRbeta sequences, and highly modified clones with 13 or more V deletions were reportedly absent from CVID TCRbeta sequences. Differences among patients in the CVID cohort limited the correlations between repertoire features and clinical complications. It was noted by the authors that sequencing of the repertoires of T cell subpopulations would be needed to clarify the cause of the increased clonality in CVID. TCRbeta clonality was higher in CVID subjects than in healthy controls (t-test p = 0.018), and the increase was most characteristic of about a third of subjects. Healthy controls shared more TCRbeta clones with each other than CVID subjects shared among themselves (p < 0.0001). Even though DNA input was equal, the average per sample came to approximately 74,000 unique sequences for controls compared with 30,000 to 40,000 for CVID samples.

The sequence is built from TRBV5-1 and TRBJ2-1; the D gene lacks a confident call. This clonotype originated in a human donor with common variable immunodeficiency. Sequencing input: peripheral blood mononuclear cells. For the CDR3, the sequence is CASSLNSLGEQFF. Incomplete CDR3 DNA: TGCGCCAGCAGCTTAAACAGTCTGGGTGAG.